The next 11 T cell receptor beta chains were all read from a single sample in a study of OX40 agonist ivuxolimab in advanced cancers. Some clones are missing from TCRdb's copy, which holds only in-frame ones; the method was immunoSEQ multiplex PCR. The repertoire has 52,000 or so clones, around 82% of them found once; the top ten carry around 3.8%. The material sequenced was CD4+ or CD8+ T cells sorted from blood, taken in a trial of the OX40 agonist ivuxolimab. All receptors come from an adult with an advanced solid tumor such as melanoma, head and neck, liver or kidney cancer.

This chain joins TRBV5-1 and TRBJ2-2, with TRBD1 matching 8 bases. This CDR3 contains 16 residues. V was clipped by 6 bases and J by 0 bases; unmatched bases: 7. The germline gives CDR1 SGHRS, CDR2 YFSETQ. CDR3 DNA sequence: TGCGCCAGCATGAGACAGGGGTTCACGAACACCGGGGAGCTGTTTTTT. Its protein product is CASMRQGFTNTGELFF. The variable domain in full, with the rest retrieved from reference TRBV5-1 and TRBJ2-2, is KAGVTQTPRYLIKTRGQQVTLSCSPISGHRSVSWYQQTPGQGLQFLFEYFSETQRNKGNFPGRFSGRQFSNSRSEMNVSTLELGDSALYLCASMRQGFTNTGELFFGEGSRLTVL.

The gene calls are TRBV5-1 and TRBJ1-3; D remains ambiguous. Per the germline V gene, CDR1 is SGHRS and CDR2 is YFSETQ. The V end was cut by 0 bases, the J end by 0 bases, with 10 bases between. CDR3 length equals 16 residues. The CDR3 DNA reads TGCGCCAGCAGCTTGGAAGTGCGCGGCTCTGGAAACACCATATATTTT. Translation: CASSLEVRGSGNTIYF.

The V and J genes are TRBV25-1 and TRBJ1-6; a possible D gene is TRBD1 (6 bases). The CDR3 totals 14 residues. With 6 bases removed from V and 7 bases from J, the gap between germline ends came to 13 bases. Germline V gives CDR1 MGHDK, CDR2 SYGVNS. This chain's CDR3 is CASSWGQPNSPLHF. The CDR3 DNA follows: TGTGCCAGCAGCTGGGGACAACCGAATTCACCCCTCCACTTT.

The chain recombines TRBV18 with TRBJ2-5, with D maybe TRBD2 (7 bases). The CDR3 spans 16 residues. V was pared by 5 bases and J by 3 bases, with 19 bases between. CDR1 KGHSH and CDR2 LQKENI come from the germline V gene. The CDR3 DNA follows: TGTGCCAGCTCAGCCGGGGGGACATCGGCCAAAGAGACCCAGTACTTC. Translating gives CASSAGGTSAKETQYF.

This clone was observed a few times. The chain couples TRBV28 to TRBJ1-2; D uncertain. CDR3 size: 15 residues. V dropped 5 bases and J dropped 3 bases, with 16 bases sitting between them. Germline CDR1 is MDHEN and CDR2 is SYDVKM. CDR3 loop: CASSPPVEPYYGYTF. The CDR3 nucleotides are TGTGCCAGCAGTCCCCCGGTTGAGCCCTACTATGGCTACACCTTC.

V is TRBV4-2 and J is TRBJ1-4; unclear D gene. V was shortened by 5 bases and J by 4 bases, with 14 bases between the two germline ends. This CDR3 comprises 15 residues. Germline V lookup: CDR1 LGHNA, CDR2 YNFKEQ. The CDR3 here is CASSLGSGYNEKLFF. The CDR3 bases are TGTGCCAGCAGCTTAGGGTCCGGATATAATGAAAAACTGTTTTTT.

This clone was found a few times. J is TRBJ2-5 and V is TRBV7-2, with D tentatively TRBD2 (7 bases). Trimming removed 0 bases from V and 5 bases from J, with 16 bases in between. This CDR3 has 16 residues. Germline assignment: CDR1 SGHTA and CDR2 FQGNSA. CDR3 residues: CASSLASPRGGETQYF. Here the CDR3 DNA reads TGTGCCAGCAGCTTAGCGAGCCCCAGGGGAGGGGAGACCCAGTACTTC. Supplemented by reference TRBV7-2 and TRBJ2-5, the full variable domain reads GAGVSQSPSNKVTEKGKDVELRCDPISGHTALYWYRQSLGQGLEFLIYFQGNSAPDKSGLPSDRFSAERTGGSVSTLTIQRTQQEDSAVYLCASSLASPRGGETQYFGPGTRLLVL.

The chain's CDR3 is CSVRLPSYNEQFF. The CDR3 DNA sequence: TGCAGCGTTAGACTACCCTCCTACAATGAGCAGTTCTTC. The rearrangement links TRBV29-1 to TRBJ2-1, with a weak D call TRBD2 (5 bases). V gave up 5 bases and J gave up 0 bases, with 8 bases separating them. CDR1 SQVTM and CDR2 ANQGSEA come from the germline V gene. This CDR3 spans 13 amino acids.

The V gene is TRBV7-9, the J gene TRBJ1-1; 7 bases map to TRBD1. The CDR3 is 13 residues long. The ends lost 4 bases at V and 9 bases at J; junction bases unmatched: 8. Germline V gene lookup returns CDR1 SEHNR and CDR2 FQNEAQ (reference sequence). This chain's CDR3 is CASSSPPGQKAFF. The CDR3, as DNA: TGTGCCAGCAGCTCCCCTCCGGGACAGAAAGCTTTCTTT.

This chain links TRBV6-5 with TRBJ2-7; D is perhaps TRBD2 (5 bases). Germline lookup yields CDR1 MNHEY and CDR2 SVGAGI. This CDR3 has 12 residues. The V gene lost 5 bases and the J gene lost 6 bases, with 11 bases spanning the gap. CDR3 nucleotide sequence: TGTGCCAGCAGTCTCCTGGGAGCCGAGCAGTACTTC. Translated: CASSLLGAEQYF.

This clone was counted only a few times. V is TRBV18 and J is TRBJ2-5; 7 positions match TRBD1. This CDR3 has 12 residues. The V and J ends lost 8 bases and 4 bases, in that order; junction bases with no gene match: 4. Germline CDR1 is KGHSH and CDR2 is LQKENI. CDR3 in amino acids: CASRDRVETQYF. The CDR3 DNA reads TGTGCCAGCCGAGACAGGGTAGAGACCCAGTACTTC.